This T cell receptor beta chain originates from a study of CD8+CD57+ T cells in acquired aplastic anemia. Study in general: The sorted CD4+ and CD8+ cells yielded an average roughly 3 ug of DNA.

Study-wide results and limits: No significant patient-versus-control difference appeared in CD8+ Simpson's diversity. Researchers report that about 29 CD8+ CDR3 sequences appeared in both patients and controls.

The authors sequenced patients whose flow cytometry had shown CD8+CD57+ cell expansion. Severe acquired aplastic anemia was the diagnosis recorded for all patients. Profiling that covered TCR beta VDJ and CDR3 relied on genomic DNA as its template. TCRdb ran MiXCR on the reads and lists one entry per CDR3 protein. The sample holds roughly 240,000 distinct CDR3 sequences, around half seen once. This clonotype was seen ten or more times. What it binds is not known. Trimming cost V 6 bases and J 4 bases, with 12 bases left between them. The CDR3 is 12 residues long. Germline CDR1 DFQATT, CDR2 SNEGSKA (reference sequence).

The sequence derives from a human donor with aplastic anemia. This rearrangement joins TRBV20-1 to TRBJ1-1; a possible D gene is TRBD1 (6 bases). Sequencing was carried out using sorted CD4+, CD8+, or CD8+CD57+ T cells (not recorded which) from PBMCs. In DNA, the CDR3 is TGCAGTGCCAAAACAGGGACCACTGAAGCTTTCTTT. Its translation is CSAKTGTTEAFF.